Listed here are 21 T cell receptor beta chains from one sample, sequenced in a study of T cells in Graves' hyperthyroidism and ophthalmopathy. RNA transcripts provided the source from which TCR beta CDR3 regions were amplified. RT-PCR in the first round (using the HTBI primer set) targeted the TCR CDR3. In TCRdb, the multiplex PCR reads were re-called with MiXCR into one record per CDR3 protein. This repertoire shows 600,000 to 650,000 distinct CDR3 sequences, around 15% found once; its top ten account for 3.8%. Input material: blood. These receptors were collected from a woman between 25 and 40 years old with Graves' hyperthyroidism.

This clonotype was picked up a small number of times. The CDR3: CSARHREYEQYF. For the CDR3, the DNA is TGCAGTGCTAGGCACCGGGAGTACGAGCAGTACTTC. The chain couples TRBV20-1 to TRBJ2-7, with D tentatively TRBD2 (6 bases). Trimming removed 3 bases from V and 4 bases from J, with 10 bases in between. Per the germline V gene, CDR1 is DFQATT and CDR2 is SNEGSKA (reference sequence). The CDR3 extends over 12 amino acids.

The sample holds many counts of this clonotype. V usage is TRBV28 and J usage is TRBJ1-6; maybe TRBD1 (6 bases). Trimming shortened V by 5 bases and J by 9 bases, and 11 bases separated the two germline ends. Germline V gene sequence: CDR1 MDHEN, CDR2 SYDVKM. The CDR3 has 13 amino acids. Here the CDR3 DNA reads TGTGCCAGCAGTGGGGGGGCGGCTTCACCCCTCCACTTT. It encodes CASSGGAASPLHF.

The V gene is TRBV6-2 or TRBV6-3, the J gene TRBJ2-2; D may be TRBD2 (6 bases). V gave up 7 bases and J gave up 8 bases, with 17 bases separating them. The V gene's germline CDR1 is MNHEY and CDR2 SVGEGT. There are 14 residues in the CDR3. The CDR3, as DNA: TGTGCCAGCACTCGAACTAAGCGGGTTGGGGAGCTGTTTTTT. This translates into CASTRTKRVGELFF.

This clonotype was seen a few times. The V and J genes are TRBV20-1 and TRBJ2-2, with D possibly being TRBD2 (6 bases). CDR3 length: 17 residues. Between the trimmed V and J ends, which lost 0 bases and 4 bases, there was a span of 18 bases. Germline loops: CDR1 DFQATT, CDR2 SNEGSKA (reference sequence). Here the CDR3 reads CSARDASAGRVTGELFF. CDR3 nucleotide sequence: TGCAGTGCTAGAGATGCTAGCGCGGGAAGGGTCACCGGGGAGCTGTTTTTT.

J is TRBJ1-4 and V is TRBV5-1; D call uncertain. V lost 5 bases to trimming and J lost 0 bases, with 8 bases between them. This CDR3 is 14 amino acids long. Germline V gene data show CDR1 as SGHRS and CDR2 as YFSETQ. The CDR3 reads CASRRWATNEKLFF. The CDR3 bases are TGCGCCAGCAGACGTTGGGCAACTAATGAAAAACTGTTTTTT.

This clonotype was found a few times. This chain joins TRBV3-1 and TRBJ2-7; 7 bases line up with TRBD1. The V gene end was trimmed by 4 bases and the J gene end by 1 base; junction bases not matched to a gene: 4. Germline V gene data show CDR1 as LGHDT and CDR2 as YNNKEL (reference sequence). The CDR3 runs 14 residues. This CDR3 reads CASSRGDSSYEQYF. Here the CDR3 DNA reads TGTGCCAGCAGCCGAGGGGACAGTTCCTACGAGCAGTACTTC.

This clonotype came up many times. This chain uses TRBV28 with TRBJ1-6; 7 bases align to TRBD1. CDR1 is MDHEN, CDR2 SYDVKM, per germline. The CDR3 extends over 16 amino acids. J lost 5 bases, V lost 3 bases, and 7 bases had no gene match. CDR3 region: CASSLSPGQNNSPLHF. The DNA for the CDR3 is TGTGCCAGCAGTTTGTCCCCGGGACAGAATAATTCACCCCTCCACTTT.

The V call is TRBV28, the J call TRBJ1-1, with D unresolved. V was pared by 3 bases and J by 0 bases, with 8 bases between. This CDR3 contains 14 residues. Germline assignment: CDR1 MDHEN and CDR2 SYDVKM. The DNA for the CDR3 is TGTGCCAGCAGTTTGGCAAAGATGAACACTGAAGCTTTCTTT. Encoded protein: CASSLAKMNTEAFF.

This clonotype was observed many times. V is TRBV3-1 and J is TRBJ2-7; D might be TRBD1 or TRBD2, each matching 5 bases. Deletions cut 1 base from V and 7 bases from J, with 8 bases between. The germline gives CDR1 LGHDT, CDR2 YNNKEL (reference sequence). The CDR3 covers 12 residues. The CDR3 bases are TGTGCCAGCAGCCAAGGGGGGTGGGAGCAGTACTTC. As protein: CASSQGGWEQYF.

Many counts were recorded for this clonotype. The J gene is TRBJ2-3, the V gene TRBV2, with 7 bases lining up with TRBD2. From germline, CDR1 is SNHLY and CDR2 FYNNEI. Unmatched junction bases numbered 4, after V lost 7 bases and J lost 0 bases. The CDR3 covers 14 residues. The CDR3: CASKSGASTDTQYF. CDR3 in DNA: TGTGCCAGCAAGAGCGGGGCCAGCACAGATACGCAGTATTTT.

The genes are TRBV30 and TRBJ2-7; 16 nucleotides match TRBD2. With 2 bases clipped from V and 5 bases from J, the junction kept 6 bases outside the gene matches. Per germline, CDR1 GTSNPN and CDR2 SVGIG (reference sequence). The CDR3 totals 16 residues. CDR3 residues: CAWSRTGTSGRDEQYF. The CDR3, as DNA: TGTGCCTGGAGTAGGACAGGGACTAGCGGGAGGGACGAGCAGTACTTC.

There are many counts of this clonotype. V is TRBV7-2 and J is TRBJ2-3; D may be TRBD2 (5 bases). Germline V gives CDR1 SGHTA, CDR2 FQGNSA. CDR3 length: 15 residues. V gave up 1 base and J gave up 3 bases, with 11 bases separating them. The CDR3 sequence: CASSLVGGPTDTQYF. Here the CDR3 DNA reads TGTGCCAGCAGCTTAGTTGGCGGGCCGACAGATACGCAGTATTTT.

The gene calls are TRBV7-3 and TRBJ2-7, with D perhaps matching TRBD1 (5 bases). Germline assignment: CDR1 SGHTA and CDR2 FQGTGA. Trimming cost V 5 bases and J 2 bases, with 13 bases left between them. The CDR3 spans 14 residues. CDR3 DNA: TGTGCCAGCAGCCTGCGGACAAACGCCTACGAGCAGTACTTC. Amino acid sequence: CASSLRTNAYEQYF.

CDR3 loop: CASSSAGTGDSPLHF. The DNA of the CDR3 is TGTGCCAGCAGTTCCGCCGGGACGGGGGATTCACCCCTCCACTTT. V gene TRBV28 combines with J gene TRBJ1-6, with D possibly being TRBD1 (5 bases). The CDR3 has 15 amino acids. Trimming took off 4 bases at V and 8 bases at J, with 15 bases between the two ends. The germline CDR1 and CDR2 sequences are MDHEN and SYDVKM.

The table lists this clonotype with a few counts. The genes are TRBV29-1 and TRBJ2-2; tentative D call: TRBD1 (6 bases). V was clipped by 8 bases and J by 1 base, with 17 bases between them. CDR3 length equals 15 residues. Germline V gene lookup returns CDR1 SQVTM and CDR2 ANQGSEA. The CDR3 loop reads CSPCRTVQNTGELFF. The CDR3 DNA sequence: TGCAGCCCTTGTAGGACAGTCCAGAACACCGGGGAGCTGTTTTTT.

This clonotype was picked up a small number of times. The junction does not match germline at one end; this may be a read error. CDR3 sequence: CASSRAQAGETQHF. In DNA form, the CDR3 reads TGTGCCAGCAGTCGGGCCCAGGCGGGAGAGACCCAGCACTTC. The chain couples TRBV2 to TRBJ2-5, with 7 bases fitting TRBD2. CDR1 and CDR2 (germline): SNHLY, FYNNEI. The CDR3 runs to 14 residues.

This clonotype was counted ten times or more. The gene calls are TRBV2 and TRBJ1-3, with 7 bases lining up with TRBD1. Unmatched junction bases numbered 6, after V lost 7 bases and J lost 3 bases. The CDR3 totals 14 residues. Germline V CDR1 and CDR2: SNHLY, FYNNEI. The CDR3 DNA sequence: TGTGCCAGCACAAGGGACAGCTTTGGAAACACCATATATTTT. As protein: CASTRDSFGNTIYF.

This clonotype has only a few counts. The rearrangement joins TRBV7-2 to TRBJ1-2; D may be TRBD1 (6 bases). V lost 3 bases and J 7 bases, leaving 12 bases between the germline ends. This CDR3 is built from 13 residues. CDR1 and CDR2 (germline): SGHTA, FQGNSA. The DNA for the CDR3 is TGTGCCAGCAGCTTCGGGACATTCCTTGGCTACACCTTC. Residues: CASSFGTFLGYTF.

This clonotype was seen repeatedly, ten times or more. CDR3 sequence (DNA): TGCAGTGCCCCCCGGACTAGCGGGAGTTTAAGAGAGACCCAGTACTTC. Translation: CSAPRTSGSLRETQYF. This chain links TRBV20-1 with TRBJ2-5, with 13 bases lining up with TRBD2. CDR1 DFQATT and CDR2 SNEGSKA come from the germline V gene (reference sequence). With 6 bases clipped from V and 4 bases from J, the junction kept 11 bases outside the gene matches. This CDR3 has 16 residues.

The V and J genes are TRBV20-1 and TRBJ2-3, with 8 bases fitting TRBD2. Germline V lookup: CDR1 DFQATT, CDR2 SNEGSKA (reference sequence). The CDR3 covers 12 residues. J gave up 14 bases and V 6 bases, and 13 bases lay outside the gene matches. The CDR3 DNA reads as TGCAGTGCCCACCCCGGGGGGGCAGAGCGGTATTTT. This codes for CSAHPGGAERYF.

The chain links TRBV5-1 to TRBJ2-3; TRBD2 agrees at 7 bases. V trimming: 1 base; J trimming: 4 bases; junction bases outside the gene matches: 6. The CDR3 covers 15 residues. Germline V CDR1 and CDR2: SGHRS, YFSETQ. DNA of the CDR3: TGCGCCAGCAGCTTGAGGAGCGGGACTCCAGATACGCAGTATTTT. Protein: CASSLRSGTPDTQYF.